A single sample is the source of the 16 T cell receptor beta chains below, sequenced in a study of control samples from healthy donors and cancer patients. Clones were read by immunoSEQ multiplex PCR, and TCRdb kept only the in-frame ones, dropping some. The sample has 55,000 to 65,000 clones, about 87% seen once. Sequenced: PBMCs. All receptors come from a woman aged 55-70 years with lung cancer.

The chain carries TRBV7-9 and TRBJ2-7, with a weak D call TRBD1 (5 bases). The CDR3 spans 13 residues. Germline V gene sequence: CDR1 SEHNR, CDR2 FQNEAQ (reference sequence). The germline V and J ends were trimmed by 4 bases and 6 bases, with 13 bases remaining between them. CDR3 bases: TGTGCCAGCAGCTGGTTGGACAAGGGCGAGCAGTACTTC. Its translation is CASSWLDKGEQYF.

This clone was detected only once. This chain connects TRBV6-1 to TRBJ2-3; D is unclear. CDR3 length: 14 amino acids. Germline CDR1 is MNHNS and CDR2 is SASEGT. Trimming took 1 base from V and 6 from J, leaving 11 bases between them. CDR3: CASSEVTLRDTQYF. The CDR3 coding sequence is TGTGCCAGCAGTGAAGTGACACTGCGGGATACGCAGTATTTT.

The rearrangement uses TRBV2 and TRBJ1-5, with D unclear. The germline CDR1 and CDR2 sequences are SNHLY and FYNNEI. Trimming left V 4 bases short and J 3 bases short, with 7 bases between. The CDR3 loop spans 13 amino acids. CDR3 sequence (DNA): TGTGCCAGCAGTGCACAGTCCAATCAGCCCCAGCATTTT. This gives the protein CASSAQSNQPQHF.

The chain has TRBV4-2 and TRBJ1-1, with TRBD1 identical over 8 bases. The CDR3 is made up of 16 amino acids. Germline V CDR1 and CDR2: LGHNA, YNFKEQ. The V segment lost 3 bases and the J segment 5 bases; nucleotides outside the gene matches: 11. The CDR3 coding sequence is TGTGCCAGCAGCCATCTAAGACAGGGGCGAGGGACTGAAGCTTTCTTT. Its translation: CASSHLRQGRGTEAFF.

V is TRBV28 and J is TRBJ1-5; the D is unclear. The germline V gene encodes CDR1 MDHEN and CDR2 SYDVKM. This CDR3 spans 12 amino acids. V lost 5 bases and J 5 bases, leaving 7 bases between the germline ends. The CDR3 DNA follows: TGTGCCAGCAGTGCTCCGCATCAGCCCCAGCATTTT. It codes for CASSAPHQPQHF.

The chain links TRBV28 to TRBJ2-3; possible D gene TRBD2, 6 bases. Germline V CDR1 and CDR2: MDHEN, SYDVKM. The CDR3 has 15 amino acids. The germline V and J ends were trimmed by 6 bases and 4 bases, with 17 bases remaining between them. The CDR3 DNA reads TGTGCCAGCAGGGGGGGTCGGCTCCAGGCAGATACGCAGTATTTT. Translated: CASRGGRLQADTQYF.

The chain employs TRBV5-4 and TRBJ2-1, with 10 bases that match TRBD2. The CDR3 covers 15 residues. Trimming took 1 base from V and 6 from J; bases not matched to a gene: 4. CDR1 and CDR2 from the germline V gene are SGHNT and YYREEE (reference sequence). The CDR3 protein is CASSLKAGGSNEQFF. CDR3 bases: TGTGCCAGCAGCTTGAAAGCGGGAGGGTCCAATGAGCAGTTCTTC.

The chain carries TRBV19 and TRBJ2-5; D may correspond to TRBD1 or TRBD2 (5 bases each). CDR1 and CDR2 (germline): LNHDA, SQIVND (reference sequence). CDR3 length: 15 residues. Between the trimmed V and J ends, which lost 9 bases and 3 bases, there was a span of 20 bases. CDR3 amino acids: CASSIAGGDEETQYF. For the CDR3, the DNA is TGTGCCAGCAGCATCGCCGGTGGGGACGAAGAGACCCAGTACTTC.

The J gene is TRBJ2-7, the V gene TRBV28, with TRBD1 matching 7 bases. CDR1 MDHEN and CDR2 SYDVKM come from the germline V gene. Trimming at V came to 3 bases and at J to 3 bases, leaving 2 bases not matched to a gene. CDR3 length: 13 residues. CDR3 residues: CASSLGTVYEQYF. CDR3 in DNA: TGTGCCAGCAGTTTGGGGACAGTCTACGAGCAGTACTTC. Looking up the rest from reference TRBV28 and TRBJ2-7 gives the full variable domain: DVKVTQSSRYLVKRTGEKVFLECVQDMDHENMFWYRQDPGLGLRLIYFSYDVKMKEKGDIPEGYSVSREKKERFSLILESASTNQTSMYLCASSLGTVYEQYFGPGTRLTVT.

This chain connects TRBV21-1 to TRBJ2-5; TRBD1, as called in the table, went unchecked against the DNA. TRBV21-1 is classified as a pseudogene. The CDR3 has 16 amino acids. The CDR3 DNA reads as TGTGCCAGCAGCAAAAGGGCAGGGCTCCGTGGGGAGACCCAGTACTTC. This encodes CASSKRAGLRGETQYF.

This clone has a single count. This sequence joins TRBV7-8 and TRBJ1-4; weak D call: TRBD1 (5 bases). The CDR3 is 14 residues long. The ends were cut back, 4 bases at V and 6 bases at J, with 12 bases in the middle. Germline loops: CDR1 SGHVS, CDR2 FQNEAQ. The CDR3 sequence is CASSSGAVDEKLFF. The CDR3, as DNA: TGTGCCAGCAGCTCCGGGGCGGTAGATGAAAAACTGTTTTTT.

This sequence joins TRBV2 and TRBJ2-2, with D tentatively TRBD1 (6 bases). The CDR3 is 15 residues long. Trimming left V 6 bases short and J 5 bases short, with 16 bases between. In germline, CDR1 is SNHLY, CDR2 FYNNEI. The CDR3 DNA sequence: TGTGCCAGCAGCCCAATGGGGGCGCTTACCGGGGAGCTGTTTTTT. This codes for CASSPMGALTGELFF.

The CDR3 sequence: CASSQGYAGGPHEQYF. The CDR3 DNA sequence: TGTGCCAGCAGCCAAGGTTACGCGGGAGGGCCACACGAGCAGTACTTC. This chain uses TRBV3-1 (or the pseudogene TRBV3-2) with TRBJ2-7, with 9 bases lining up with TRBD2. Germline V gene data show CDR1 as LGHDT and CDR2 as YNNKEL (reference sequence). V lost 1 base to trimming and J lost 5 bases; unmatched junction nucleotides: 9. This CDR3 region has 16 residues.

With respect to this clone: One end of the junction does not line up with germline, which may come from a read error. This same CDR3 is encoded by further DNA sequences in the sample. The DNA for the CDR3 is TGTGCCAGCAGCCTCCTTAGCGGGAGGGCCAACGGGGAACTGTTTTTT. Amino acids: CASSLLSGRANGELFF. The V call is TRBV11-2, the J call TRBJ2-2; 11 bases line up with TRBD2. Per the germline V gene, CDR1 is SGHAT and CDR2 is FQNNGV. This CDR3 has 16 amino acids.

V usage is TRBV3-1 (or the pseudogene TRBV3-2) and J usage is TRBJ2-1, with TRBD2 matching over 16 bases. Germline V lookup: CDR1 LGHDT, CDR2 YNNKEL (reference sequence). V lost 1 base, J lost 7 bases, and 10 bases stayed unmatched. This CDR3 comprises 19 residues. The CDR3 loop reads CASSQGGTSGRALVNEQFF. The CDR3, as DNA: TGTGCCAGCAGCCAAGGTGGGACTAGCGGGAGGGCCTTGGTGAATGAGCAGTTCTTC.

CDR3: CASGVRGGRVGETQYF. The CDR3 nucleotides are TGTGCCAGCGGGGTGCGTGGGGGGAGAGTAGGAGAGACCCAGTACTTC. The chain links TRBV28 to TRBJ2-5; D may be TRBD2 (6 bases). Trimming left V 8 bases short and J 4 bases short, with 23 bases between. Germline values: CDR1 MDHEN, CDR2 SYDVKM. This CDR3 is built from 16 residues.